Presented here are 14 T cell receptor beta chains from one specimen sequenced in a study of blood T cells in healthy people across ages. Primed by a sample-barcoded 5' primer and a J-beta primer mix, a second PCR proceeded for about 7 to 12 cycles. From the 5' RACE reads, TCRdb called clonotypes with MiXCR, one entry per CDR3 protein. The sample contains some 690,000 distinct CDR3 sequences, 20% to 25% of which appear only once. Sequenced sample: blood. These receptors all come from a man between 65 and 85 years old in good health.

This clonotype appeared a few times. One junction end disagrees with the germline gene, perhaps due to a read error. The chain has TRBV7-9 and TRBJ1-1, with D perhaps matching TRBD1 (6 bases). Germline V lookup: CDR1 SEHNR, CDR2 FQNEAQ (reference sequence). The CDR3 sequence is 17 residues long. The CDR3 DNA reads TGTGCCTGCAGCTTATCTGGGGGCTCCATCAAGAACACTGAAGCTTTCTTT. It encodes CACSLSGGSIKNTEAFF.

This chain links TRBV12-3 or TRBV12-4 with TRBJ2-3, with D possibly matching TRBD1 (6 bases). The V end was cut by 5 bases, the J end by 1 base, with 16 bases between. There are 16 residues in the CDR3. As DNA, the CDR3 is TGTGCCAGCAGTGGGACAAACCGCCCGGGCACAGATACGCAGTATTTT. Protein sequence: CASSGTNRPGTDTQYF.

This sequence joins TRBV20-1 and TRBJ2-5, with D perhaps given as TRBD1 or TRBD2 (5 bases each). The J call is uncertain, as TRBJ2-1 better fits the DNA end. Germline V lookup: CDR1 DFQATT, CDR2 SNEGSKA (reference sequence). This CDR3 contains 14 residues. Written as DNA, the CDR3 is TGCAGTGCTTCCCACCCGGGGCTCAGCAGCGGGCAGTTCTTC. It encodes CSASHPGLSSGQFF.

This clonotype has at least ten counts. The J gene is TRBJ1-2, the V gene TRBV29-1, with 8 bases identical to TRBD1. Trimming cost V 6 bases and J 7 bases; bases outside gene matches: 4. CDR3 length: 11 amino acids. The germline V gene has CDR1 SQVTM and CDR2 ANQGSEA. The CDR3, as DNA: TGCAGCGTCGGACAGGGTTCTGGCTACACCTTC. Translated, it gives CSVGQGSGYTF.

In its sample, this clonotype was seen a few times. The J gene is TRBJ1-2, the V gene TRBV6-1; no clear D. In germline, CDR1 is MNHNS, CDR2 SASEGT. This CDR3 comprises 15 residues. The V gene lost 4 bases and the J gene lost 4 bases, with 16 bases spanning the gap. This CDR3 is CASSGLHGDGYGYTF. CDR3 DNA: TGTGCCAGCAGTGGCCTCCACGGGGATGGCTATGGCTACACCTTC.

The chain uses TRBV5-1 and TRBJ2-1, with 11 bases matching TRBD2. The V gene's germline CDR1 is SGHRS and CDR2 YFSETQ. The CDR3 totals 15 residues. The junction had 10 bases not matched to a gene; V was cut back by 5 bases and J by 9 bases. This CDR3 reads CASSLLAGDIGEQFF. For the CDR3, the DNA is TGCGCCAGCAGTCTACTAGCGGGAGATATCGGTGAGCAGTTCTTC.

This clonotype was counted between two and nine times. The gene calls are TRBV6-2 or TRBV6-3 and TRBJ2-3, with TRBD2 identical over 10 bases. Trimming removed 10 bases from V and 1 base from J; junction bases left unmatched: 5. This CDR3 has 14 residues. Germline V lookup: CDR1 MNHEY, CDR2 SVGEGT. CDR3 coding DNA: TGTGCCACCAAAACTAGCGGGGGCACAGATACGCAGTATTTT. This encodes CATKTSGGTDTQYF.

This clonotype was found a few times. V usage is TRBV9 and J usage is TRBJ1-4; 8 nucleotides match TRBD1. This CDR3 is built from 15 residues. Germline-derived CDR1 and CDR2 are SGDLS and YYNGEE. V dropped 3 bases and J dropped 8; count of bases not matched to a gene: 9. The CDR3 region has the DNA TGTGCCAGCAGCGCCTCTCCAGGACAGGGAGAAAAACTGTTTTTT. This encodes CASSASPGQGEKLFF.

The genes are TRBV18 and TRBJ1-4; D not resolved. CDR1 and CDR2 from the germline V gene are KGHSH and LQKENI. This CDR3 contains 16 residues. Trimming cost V 2 bases and J 0 bases, with 10 bases left between them. The CDR3 nucleotides read TGTGCCAGCTCACCAACGTGGGATCCAACTAATGAAAAACTGTTTTTT. Translating gives CASSPTWDPTNEKLFF.

The chain employs TRBV20-1 and TRBJ1-1; 10 nucleotides match TRBD1. The CDR3 spans 14 residues. CDR1 is DFQATT and CDR2 is SNEGSKA in the germline V gene (reference sequence). V lost 3 bases to trimming and J lost 3 bases; unmatched junction nucleotides: 4. CDR3 sequence: CSASRQGADTEAFF. As DNA, the CDR3 is TGCAGTGCTAGTCGACAGGGGGCAGACACTGAAGCTTTCTTT.

The sample holds one count of this clonotype. The chain employs TRBV20-1 and TRBJ2-7; D not resolved. Trimming removed 5 bases from V and 5 bases from J, with 7 bases in between. Germline CDR1 and CDR2: DFQATT and SNEGSKA (reference sequence). This CDR3 is 10 amino acids long. In DNA, the CDR3 is TGCAGTGCTTTCATGGACGAGCAGTACTTC. It is translated as CSAFMDEQYF.

The chain employs TRBV7-3 and TRBJ1-1, with D possibly matching TRBD1 (5 bases). This CDR3 comprises 11 residues. The V and J ends lost 9 bases and 4 bases respectively, with 9 bases between them. Germline V CDR1 and CDR2: SGHTA, FQGTGA. The CDR3 region is CASCRGTEAFF. CDR3 nucleotides: TGTGCCAGTTGTAGGGGCACTGAAGCTTTCTTT. Complete variable domain (other parts from reference TRBV7-3 and TRBJ1-1): GAGVSQTPSNKVTEKGKYVELRCDPISGHTALYWYRQSLGQGPEFLIYFQGTGAADDSGLPNDRFFAVRPEGSVSTLKIQRTERGDSAVYLCASCRGTEAFFGQGTRLTVV.

The V and J genes are TRBV30 and TRBJ1-2; TRBD1 matches at 10 bases. The CDR3 has 14 residues. V trimming: 6 bases; J trimming: 2 bases; junction bases outside the gene matches: 6. Germline CDR1 is GTSNPN and CDR2 is SVGIG (reference sequence). Written as DNA, the CDR3 is TGTGCCTGTCTCCGGGACAGGGGAAACTATGGCTACACCTTC. It codes for CACLRDRGNYGYTF.

This clonotype has more than one count but fewer than ten. The gene calls are TRBV29-1 and TRBJ1-3; D ambiguous. The CDR3 sequence is 12 residues long. CDR1 SQVTM and CDR2 ANQGSEA come from the germline V gene. The ends were cut back, 1 base at V and 2 bases at J, with 3 bases in the middle. The CDR3 DNA reads as TGCAGCGTTGAAGTCCCTGGAAACACCATATATTTT. As protein: CSVEVPGNTIYF.